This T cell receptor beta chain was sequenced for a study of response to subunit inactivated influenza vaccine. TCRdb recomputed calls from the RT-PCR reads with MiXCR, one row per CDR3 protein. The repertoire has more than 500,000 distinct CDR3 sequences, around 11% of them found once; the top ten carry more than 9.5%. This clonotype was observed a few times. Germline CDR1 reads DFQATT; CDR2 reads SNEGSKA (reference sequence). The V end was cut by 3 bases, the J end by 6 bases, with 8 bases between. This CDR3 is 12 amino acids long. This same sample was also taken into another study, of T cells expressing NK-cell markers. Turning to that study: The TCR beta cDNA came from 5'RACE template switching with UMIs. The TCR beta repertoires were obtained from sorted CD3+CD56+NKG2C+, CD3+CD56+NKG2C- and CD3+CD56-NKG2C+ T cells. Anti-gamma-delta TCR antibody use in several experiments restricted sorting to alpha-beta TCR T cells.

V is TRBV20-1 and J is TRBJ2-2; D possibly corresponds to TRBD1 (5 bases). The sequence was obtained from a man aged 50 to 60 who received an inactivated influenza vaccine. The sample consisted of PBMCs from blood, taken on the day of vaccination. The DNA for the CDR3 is TGCAGTGCTAGGATAGGGGCCGGGGAGCTGTTTTTT. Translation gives CSARIGAGELFF.